The 32 T cell receptor beta chains presented below share a single source sample, sequenced in a study of shared clonotypes between healthy human individuals. Assay: immunoSEQ multiplex PCR; the TCRdb copy retains only in-frame clones and omits some. Here the sample spans 1,100,000 or so clones, about four fifths being singletons. The sample was memory CD4+ T cells from PBMCs. Specified subset: CD45RA-negative fraction. The receptors stem from a man between 18 and 35 years old in good health. Some clones in this sample may be carry-over from other donors' samples.

The rearrangement uses TRBV29-1 and TRBJ2-3; 7 nucleotides line up with TRBD2. V dropped 5 bases and J dropped 2; count of bases not matched to a gene: 10. The CDR3 is made up of 15 amino acids. The germline V gene encodes CDR1 SQVTM and CDR2 ANQGSEA. In DNA form, the CDR3 reads TGCAGCGTTATCCGGGACTACACGATCACAGATACGCAGTATTTT. Translation: CSVIRDYTITDTQYF.

The genes are TRBV28 and TRBJ1-2; 8 nucleotides align to TRBD1. The CDR3 is 12 residues long. Per germline, CDR1 MDHEN and CDR2 SYDVKM. The ends lost 10 bases at V and 5 bases at J; junction bases unmatched: 6. The CDR3 protein is CATGQGRYGYTF. The CDR3, as DNA: TGTGCCACCGGACAGGGAAGATATGGCTACACCTTC.

In its sample, this clone was seen a few times. Other nucleotide sequences from this sample produce the same CDR3. The chain recombines TRBV7-2 with TRBJ1-1; tentative D call: TRBD1 (5 bases). CDR1 and CDR2 from the germline V gene are SGHTA and FQGNSA. The V end lost 5 bases, the J end lost 0 bases, and 10 bases lay between the germline ends. CDR3 length: 14 residues. The CDR3 reads CASSPGTVNTEAFF. Here the CDR3 DNA reads TGTGCCAGCAGCCCCGGGACGGTGAACACTGAAGCTTTCTTT.

Of note for this clone: A far larger clone is off by one base, so a read error is likely. Other DNA sequences in this sample translate to the same CDR3. The V gene is TRBV4-1, the J gene TRBJ1-3; TRBD1 aligns across 12 bases. The V and J ends lost 4 bases and 4 bases, in that order; junction bases with no gene match: 20. In germline, CDR1 is MGHRA, CDR2 YSYEKL. The CDR3 is 21 residues long. The CDR3 is CASSPREGTGGPAVSGNTIYF. The CDR3 DNA follows: TGCGCCAGCAGCCCTCGTGAGGGGACAGGGGGCCCGGCCGTGTCAGGAAACACCATATATTTT.

CDR3: CATSRGGRESSTDTQYF. CDR3 DNA: TGTGCCACCAGCAGAGGTGGTAGGGAATCAAGCACAGATACGCAGTATTTT. This rearrangement joins TRBV15 to TRBJ2-3; D gene unclear. Germline V gene data show CDR1 as LNHNV and CDR2 as YYDKDF (reference sequence). The CDR3 runs 17 residues. V was clipped by 1 base and J by 0 bases, with 14 bases between them.

The chain combines TRBV7-3 with TRBJ1-2; D remains ambiguous. The V end was cut by 5 bases, the J end by 7 bases, with 14 bases between. The CDR3 loop spans 13 amino acids. Germline V gene sequence: CDR1 SGHTA, CDR2 FQGTGA. This chain's CDR3 is CASSPGAALGYTF. CDR3 in DNA: TGTGCCAGCAGCCCCGGCGCGGCCCTTGGCTACACCTTC.

In its sample, this clone was seen once. This chain uses TRBV11-2 with TRBJ2-2; D might be TRBD1 (6 bases). Deletions cut 1 base from V and 1 base from J, with 19 bases between. Germline loops: CDR1 SGHAT, CDR2 FQNNGV. The CDR3 is 19 amino acids. The CDR3 sequence is CASSLGGRGGRENTGELFF. For the CDR3, the DNA is TGTGCCAGCAGCTTAGGTGGCAGGGGTGGTCGCGAGAACACCGGGGAGCTGTTTTTT. The variable domain in full, completed from reference TRBV11-2 and TRBJ2-2, reads EAGVAQSPRYKIIEKRQSVAFWCNPISGHATLYWYQQILGQGPKLLIQFQNNGVVDDSQLPKDRFSAERLKGVDSTLKIQPAKLEDSAVYLCASSLGGRGGRENTGELFFGEGSRLTVL.

As to this clone: At the DNA level, this CDR3 is encoded by other sequences in the same sample as well. The V and J genes are TRBV6-5 and TRBJ1-1; no clear D. The CDR3 has 15 residues. The V end lost 0 bases, the J end lost 0 bases, and 8 bases lay between the germline ends. Germline CDR1 and CDR2: MNHEY and SVGAGI. This chain's CDR3 is CASSYSRRMNTEAFF. CDR3 nucleotides: TGTGCCAGCAGTTACTCCAGGAGGATGAACACTGAAGCTTTCTTT.

The chain has TRBV5-4 and TRBJ2-5; 10 positions match TRBD2. The V gene end was trimmed by 4 bases and the J gene end by 4 bases; junction bases not matched to a gene: 7. This CDR3 has 15 residues. Germline assignment: CDR1 SGHNT and CDR2 YYREEE (reference sequence). In nucleotides, the CDR3 is TGTGCCAGCAGCCACGAACGGACTAGCGGAGAGACCCAGTACTTC. Translation gives CASSHERTSGETQYF. Drawing the rest from reference TRBV5-4 and TRBJ2-5, the complete variable domain is ETGVTQSPTHLIKTRGQQVTLRCSSQSGHNTVSWYQQALGQGPQFIFQYYREEENGRGNFPPRFSGLQFPNYSSELNVNALELDDSALYLCASSHERTSGETQYFGPGTRLLVL.

The sample holds one count of this clone. The chain links TRBV6-5 to TRBJ1-1; D is unclear. CDR1 and CDR2 (germline): MNHEY, SVGAGI. This CDR3 is 16 amino acids long. The ends were cut back, 2 bases at V and 4 bases at J, with 17 bases in the middle. CDR3 nucleotide sequence: TGTGCCAGCAGTTACCAGTTGGGAGCAAGCTTCACTGAAGCTTTCTTT. Translation: CASSYQLGASFTEAFF.

This clone was seen once. The chain is built from TRBV29-1 and TRBJ1-2, with a weak D call TRBD1 (5 bases). Germline V gene sequence: CDR1 SQVTM, CDR2 ANQGSEA. V was pared by 7 bases and J by 7 bases, with 13 bases between. This CDR3 is 11 amino acids long. CDR3: CSAATGGGYTF. For the CDR3, the DNA is TGCAGCGCCGCAACGGGGGGTGGCTACACCTTC.

V gene TRBV4-1 combines with J gene TRBJ2-7; 8 bases are a match to TRBD2. CDR3 length: 15 residues. The ends lost 4 bases at V and 4 bases at J; junction bases unmatched: 9. Germline values: CDR1 MGHRA, CDR2 YSYEKL. The CDR3 is CASSRGTGLAYEQYF. DNA for the CDR3: TGCGCCAGCAGCCGAGGGACTGGACTAGCTTACGAGCAGTACTTC.

This clone has only one observation. The V gene is TRBV5-5, the J gene TRBJ1-2; D may be TRBD1 (5 bases). V was shortened by 0 bases and J by 6 bases, with 12 bases between the two germline ends. Germline V gives CDR1 SGHKS, CDR2 YYEKEE (reference sequence). The CDR3 loop spans 14 amino acids. The CDR3 bases are TGTGCCAGCAGCTTGGCCCCAGGGTCGGATGGCTACACCTTC. This codes for CASSLAPGSDGYTF.

The chain carries TRBV27 and TRBJ1-2, with 8 nucleotides matching TRBD1. Germline CDR1 is MNHEY and CDR2 is SMNVEV (reference sequence). The length of the CDR3 is 13 residues. J gave up 7 bases and V 5 bases, and 6 bases lay outside the gene matches. In DNA, the CDR3 is TGTGCCAGCAGTGCGTACAGGGGGACTGGCTACACCTTC. Protein sequence: CASSAYRGTGYTF.

The chain uses TRBV11-1 and TRBJ2-3; D remains ambiguous. CDR3 length: 15 amino acids. CDR1 is SGHAT, CDR2 FQDESV, per germline (reference sequence). V lost 1 base to trimming and J lost 3 bases, with 11 bases between them. The CDR3 region is CASSLGDPRTDTQYF. CDR3 nucleotides: TGTGCCAGCAGCTTAGGAGACCCACGGACAGATACGCAGTATTTT. Complete variable domain (other parts from reference TRBV11-1 and TRBJ2-3): EAEVAQSPRYKITEKSQAVAFWCDPISGHATLYWYRQILGQGPELLVQFQDESVVDDSQLPKDRFSAERLKGVDSTLKIQPAELGDSAMYLCASSLGDPRTDTQYFGPGTRLTVL.

Many counts were recorded for this clone. The rearrangement links TRBV2 to TRBJ2-1; a weak D match, TRBD1 (6 bases). The CDR3 loop spans 17 amino acids. The germline V gene encodes CDR1 SNHLY and CDR2 FYNNEI. V dropped 8 bases and J dropped 9 bases, with 29 bases sitting between them. CDR3 in DNA: TGTGCCAGCCCCCGGATGGAATCCGGGACCCAGGGGCGTGAGCAGTTCTTC. Translating it yields CASPRMESGTQGREQFF. The variable domain in full, with the rest retrieved from reference TRBV2 and TRBJ2-1, is EPEVTQTPSHQVTQMGQEVILRCVPISNHLYFYWYRQILGQKVEFLVSFYNNEISEKSEIFDDQFSVERPDGSNFTLKIRSTKLEDSAMYFCASPRMESGTQGREQFFGPGTRLTVL.

The chain combines TRBV28 with TRBJ1-5, with 8 bases that match TRBD1. Germline CDR1 MDHEN, CDR2 SYDVKM. V lost 2 bases to trimming and J lost 0 bases; unmatched junction nucleotides: 3. The CDR3 contains 16 residues. CDR3: CASSLPDRGSNQPQHF. CDR3 in DNA: TGTGCCAGCAGTTTACCTGACAGGGGTAGCAATCAGCCCCAGCATTTT.

This chain connects TRBV5-1 to TRBJ2-5; 7 bases are a match to TRBD2. Germline V gives CDR1 SGHRS, CDR2 YFSETQ. This CDR3 has 15 amino acids. J was trimmed by 4 bases and V by 4 bases; bases with no gene match: 10. DNA for the CDR3: TGCGCCAGCAGCCCAGGCCCGGGAGGAGGAGAGACCCAGTACTTC. This gives the protein CASSPGPGGGETQYF.

This clone appeared once. The CDR3 region is CASTIGQGKEAFF. CDR3 nucleotides: TGCGCCAGCACGATCGGACAGGGAAAAGAGGCTTTCTTT. The chain uses TRBV10-2 and TRBJ1-1; 8 bases are shared with TRBD1. V shed 7 bases and J 11 bases; nucleotides not matched to a gene: 12. Germline assignment: CDR1 WSHSY and CDR2 SAAADI. The CDR3 covers 13 residues.

This clone occurred many times. The chain uses TRBV2 and TRBJ2-1, with unresolved D. CDR3 size: 15 residues. Between the trimmed V and J ends, which lost 4 bases and 0 bases, there was a span of 10 bases. Germline CDR1 is SNHLY and CDR2 is FYNNEI. The DNA for the CDR3 is TGTGCCAGCAGTGCCCACGCTAGCTCCTACAATGAGCAGTTCTTC. Translated: CASSAHASSYNEQFF.

CDR3 bases: TGTGCCAGCAGCAATAGACAGGGTTCGAACACCGGGGAGCTGTTTTTT. It specifies CASSNRQGSNTGELFF. The V call is TRBV5-5, the J call TRBJ2-2, with 7 bases that match TRBD1. The germline V gene has CDR1 SGHKS and CDR2 YYEKEE (reference sequence). With V trimmed by 4 bases and J by 0 bases, 6 bases remained unmatched. This CDR3 comprises 16 residues.

This clone has just one count. The chain couples TRBV5-1 to TRBJ2-3, with D tentatively TRBD1 (6 bases). Germline lookup yields CDR1 SGHRS and CDR2 YFSETQ. Trimming took 0 bases from V and 7 from J, leaving 12 bases between them. The CDR3 is 14 amino acids. The DNA for the CDR3 is TGCGCCAGCAGCTTGGAACCAGGGGCTCATACGCAGTATTTT. Protein product: CASSLEPGAHTQYF.

The chain recombines TRBV27 with TRBJ2-4; D ambiguous. V was trimmed by 6 bases and J by 0 bases, leaving 18 bases between them. The CDR3 totals 17 residues. Germline V gene data show CDR1 as MNHEY and CDR2 as SMNVEV (reference sequence). The CDR3 here is CASSQGRTQLAKNIQYF. In DNA, the CDR3 is TGTGCCAGCAGCCAAGGACGGACGCAACTAGCCAAAAACATTCAGTACTTC.

The J gene is TRBJ2-1, the V gene TRBV2; weak D call: TRBD2 (5 bases). Trimming took 5 bases from V and 7 from J, leaving 15 bases between them. The CDR3 length is 14 residues. Germline CDR1 SNHLY, CDR2 FYNNEI. CDR3 coding DNA: TGTGCCAGCAGTTATGGGGTAGCGAGGAATGAGCAGTTCTTC. It specifies CASSYGVARNEQFF. Full variable domain (outside the CDR3, taken from reference TRBV2 and TRBJ2-1): EPEVTQTPSHQVTQMGQEVILRCVPISNHLYFYWYRQILGQKVEFLVSFYNNEISEKSEIFDDQFSVERPDGSNFTLKIRSTKLEDSAMYFCASSYGVARNEQFFGPGTRLTVL.

This chain's CDR3 is CATSSRGLNTGELFF. In DNA form, the CDR3 reads TGTGCCACCAGCAGCAGGGGGCTCAACACCGGGGAGCTGTTTTTT. The chain combines TRBV15 with TRBJ2-2, with 8 bases fitting TRBD1. CDR1 LNHNV and CDR2 YYDKDF come from the germline V gene (reference sequence). CDR3 length: 15 residues. The trim removed 3 bases at V and 2 bases at J, leaving 2 bases unmatched.

The V call is TRBV27, the J call TRBJ2-2, with a weak D call TRBD1 (6 bases). CDR1 is MNHEY and CDR2 is SMNVEV in the germline V gene (reference sequence). The V end lost 8 bases, the J end lost 1 base, and 14 bases lay between the germline ends. The CDR3 covers 15 residues. The DNA of the CDR3 is TGTGCCAGCCGCCGCCAGGGGCTGAACACCGGGGAGCTGTTTTTT. Translation gives CASRRQGLNTGELFF.

The V gene is TRBV18, the J gene TRBJ2-2; D unclear. From germline, CDR1 is KGHSH and CDR2 LQKENI. The CDR3 loop spans 16 amino acids. Trimming pared 0 bases from V and 4 bases from J, leaving 12 bases between. The CDR3 loop is CASSPPWVSTTGELFF. In DNA form, the CDR3 reads TGTGCCAGCTCACCACCGTGGGTTTCGACCACCGGGGAGCTGTTTTTT.

This clone was seen ten or more times. This chain joins TRBV5-1 and TRBJ1-4, with 7 positions matching TRBD1. This CDR3 contains 14 residues. V shed 4 bases, J shed 7 bases, and the junction held 7 bases outside the gene matches. The germline V gene has CDR1 SGHRS and CDR2 YFSETQ. CDR3 residues: CASSPQGETEKLFF. CDR3 DNA: TGCGCCAGCAGCCCTCAGGGGGAAACTGAAAAACTGTTTTTT.

The gene calls are TRBV6-5 and TRBJ2-1; TRBD1 matches at 8 bases. V was clipped by 6 bases and J by 0 bases; unmatched bases: 1. Germline V gene data show CDR1 as MNHEY and CDR2 as SVGAGI. This CDR3 region has 14 residues. CDR3 DNA: TGTGCCAGCAGGGACAGGGCCTCCTACAATGAGCAGTTCTTC. Translation: CASRDRASYNEQFF.

J is TRBJ2-3 and V is TRBV12-5; D unclear. The CDR3 runs 14 residues. Trimming shortened V by 1 base and J by 4 bases, and 9 bases separated the two germline ends. Germline lookup yields CDR1 LGHNT and CDR2 FRNRAP. CDR3 sequence (DNA): TGTGCTAGTGGTTTGGATGGCGGCGCAGATACGCAGTATTTT. Translating gives CASGLDGGADTQYF. Complete variable domain (other parts from reference TRBV12-5 and TRBJ2-3): DARVTQTPRHKVTEMGQEVTMRCQPILGHNTVFWYRQTMMQGLELLAYFRNRAPLDDSGMPKDRFSAEMPDATLATLKIQPSEPRDSAVYFCASGLDGGADTQYFGPGTRLTVL.

The chain links TRBV10-3 to TRBJ1-5; tentative D call: TRBD1 (6 bases). The CDR3 has 16 amino acids. Germline V gene lookup returns CDR1 ENHRY and CDR2 SYGVKD. V lost 0 bases and J 3 bases, leaving 12 bases between the germline ends. CDR3 sequence: CAISESYRDNNQPQHF. The CDR3 DNA reads as TGTGCCATCAGTGAGTCTTACCGGGACAACAATCAGCCCCAGCATTTT.

The genes are TRBV2 and TRBJ2-5, with no clear D. There are 11 residues in the CDR3. Germline V gives CDR1 SNHLY, CDR2 FYNNEI. Trimming left V 2 bases short and J 3 bases short, with 1 base between. The CDR3 spells CASSEKETQYF. The CDR3 bases are TGTGCCAGCAGTGAAAAAGAGACCCAGTACTTC. The full variable domain, rest sourced from reference TRBV2 and TRBJ2-5, is EPEVTQTPSHQVTQMGQEVILRCVPISNHLYFYWYRQILGQKVEFLVSFYNNEISEKSEIFDDQFSVERPDGSNFTLKIRSTKLEDSAMYFCASSEKETQYFGPGTRLLVL.